This is a list of T cell receptor beta chains from one sample in a study of T cells after posttransplantation cyclophosphamide. Clones were read by immunoSEQ multiplex PCR, and TCRdb kept only the in-frame ones, dropping some. This sample has about 8,500 clones; about 85% occur once, and the top ten carry approximately 25%. The starting material was PBMCs, obtained after allogeneic stem cell transplant with posttransplant cyclophosphamide. These receptors came from a female patient aged 35-55 years who received an allogeneic stem cell transplant from an unrelated donor, was CMV-positive, and had no GVHD. Part of the T cell pool may stem from the graft donor. Each CDR3 is given without its conserved first and last residue. Clone size is not always given. Where it is, it says once, few, many or a class for expanded clones.

few,TRBV14,TRBJ2-7,ASSEGLAGVTSYEQY
.,TRBV25-1,TRBJ1-2,ASSVGGSYGYT
.,TRBV27,TRBJ1-2,ASSFSGQGGNYGYT
.,TRBV7-3,TRBJ1-3,ASSLVRGATIY
few,TRBV19,TRBJ1-2,ASFDRGNTYGYT
.,TRBV27,TRBJ1-3,ASSLAGSGNTIY
few,TRBV11-3,TRBJ2-7,ASSPRDRGEKYEQY
.,TRBV18,TRBJ1-5,ASSPSDRGLAQPQH
.,TRBV15,TRBJ2-5,ATSNLGQGGETQY
.,TRBV7-8,TRBJ1-5,ASSAGQGANQPQH
.,TRBV9,TRBJ1-4,ASSSAGLEKLF
.,TRBV4-3,TRBJ2-7,ASSQEDRGRYEQY
.,TRBV7-2,TRBJ2-7,ASSLALANEQY
.,TRBV9,TRBJ1-6,ASSVGGSSYNSPLH
.,TRBV11-2,TRBJ2-7,ASSSPGTSGYEQY
.,TRBV5-6,TRBJ2-1,ASSLDLNNEQF
.,TRBV11-3,TRBJ2-3,ANSLGLAGGTDTQY
.,TRBV30,TRBJ1-4,AWRERIGQRNEKLF
.,TRBV11-2,TRBJ1-4,ASSSLTGRTEKLF
.,TRBV7-3,TRBJ2-1,ASSLPSLNEQF
.,TRBV7-7,TRBJ2-1,ASSLWGPTGFNEQF
.,TRBV12-5,TRBJ2-3,ASGGPTAPDTQY
.,TRBV4-2,TRBJ1-3,ASSQDFVRAIPGNTIY
.,TRBV5-5,TRBJ2-6,ASSRQVSGANVLT
.,TRBV7-2,TRBJ2-1,ASSGTNYNEQF
.,TRBV2,TRBJ1-5,ASRILTGANQPQH
.,TRBV7-3,TRBJ2-3,ASSRGGRSDTQY
.,TRBV7-8,TRBJ1-2,ASSLPGGGYGYT
once,TRBV18,TRBJ2-5,ASSPKTGRETQY
.,TRBV15,TRBJ1-4,ATSRDAARVAEKLF
.,TRBV6-6,TRBJ2-5,ASSPRETQY
.,TRBV25-1,TRBJ1-6,ASSQGWGSYNSPLH
.,TRBV27,TRBJ2-1,ASSFGRGPHNEQF
.,TRBV9,TRBJ2-7,ASSVVGGPYEQY
.,TRBV9,TRBJ2-1,ASSVGGPYNEQF
.,TRBV5-6,TRBJ1-5,ASSVGQGYQPQH
.,TRBV9,TRBJ2-2,ASSRTSVATGELF
once,TRBV19,TRBJ2-1,ASSIATGVYNEQF
.,TRBV7-3,TRBJ2-1,ASSLLSSSYNEQF
.,TRBV18,TRBJ2-5,ASSPGQQETQY
.,TRBV2,TRBJ2-7,ASSGSSYDYEQY